A selection of T cell receptor beta chains follows, all from one sample in a study. TCRdb itself ran the multiplex PCR reads through MiXCR, one entry per CDR3 protein. Among some 880 distinct CDR3 sequences listed, roughly 3.5% were seen once. Sequences were obtained from naive CD4+ T cells sorted from blood. These receptors originate from a female donor with breast cancer. The CDR3 runs from the conserved cysteine through the conserved F or W. The D gene is left open where the match is weak. Size is omitted from some rows. Given values are once, few, many or a class for expanded clones.

CDR3 | DNA | J | size | V | D
CASSLVGPEGYTF | TGTGCCAGCAGTTTAGTGGGGCCTGAAGGCTACACCTTC | TRBJ1-2 | many | TRBV12-3/TRBV12-4 | .
CASSFIPTSFYGYTF | TGTGCCAGCAGTTTTATCCCCACCAGTTTCTATGGCTACACCTTC | TRBJ1-2 | . | TRBV12-3/TRBV12-4 | .
CASSFGQAINTF | TGTGCCAGCAGTTTCGGACAGGCCATCAACACCTTC | TRBJ1-2 | medium-sized | TRBV12-3/TRBV12-4 | TRBD1
CASSCPGDGYTF | TGTGCCAGCAGTTGCCCAGGTGATGGCTACACCTTC | TRBJ1-2 | . | TRBV12-3/TRBV12-4 | .
CASSPTDSGYTF | TGTGCCAGCAGCCCCACGGACTCTGGCTACACCTTC | TRBJ1-2 | medium-sized | TRBV12-3/TRBV12-4 | .
CASSLYPHNYGYTF | TGTGCCAGCAGTTTATATCCCCATAACTATGGCTACACCTTC | TRBJ1-2 | medium-sized | TRBV12-3/TRBV12-4 | .
CASRIRRDSYGYTF | TGTGCCAGCAGGATTCGGCGGGACAGCTATGGCTACACCTTC | TRBJ1-2 | medium-sized | TRBV12-3/TRBV12-4 | TRBD1
CASSFQGQPYGYTF | TGTGCCAGCAGTTTTCAGGGGCAACCCTATGGCTACACCTTC | TRBJ1-2 | large | TRBV12-3/TRBV12-4 | .
CAIRPDRGCYTF | TGTGCCATCCGTCCGGACAGGGGATGCTACACCTTC | TRBJ1-2 | . | TRBV12-3/TRBV12-4 | TRBD1
CASSWQGRFYGYTF | TGTGCCAGCAGTTGGCAGGGCAGGTTCTATGGCTACACCTTC | TRBJ1-2 | . | TRBV12-3/TRBV12-4 | .
CASSRATGRSLYGYTF | TGTGCCAGCAGCCGAGCAACGGGACGGAGCCTCTATGGCTACACCTTC | TRBJ1-2 | medium-sized | TRBV12-3/TRBV12-4 | .
CASSPRTGFGYTF | TGTGCCAGCAGTCCCCGGACAGGGTTCGGCTACACCTTC | TRBJ1-2 | medium-sized | TRBV12-3/TRBV12-4 | TRBD1
CASSPRVGFNYGYTF | TGTGCCAGCAGTCCGCGGGTGGGTTTTAACTATGGCTACACCTTC | TRBJ1-2 | medium-sized | TRBV12-3/TRBV12-4 | .
CASSLVSENGYTF | TGTGCCAGCAGTTTAGTCTCTGAAAATGGCTACACCTTC | TRBJ1-2 | many | TRBV12-3/TRBV12-4 | .
CASSPEGQLNYGYTF | TGTGCCAGCAGCCCCGAGGGACAGCTTAACTATGGCTACACCTTC | TRBJ1-2 | many | TRBV12-3/TRBV12-4 | TRBD1
CASADSYGYTF | TGTGCCAGCGCGGACAGCTATGGCTACACCTTC | TRBJ1-2 | medium-sized | TRBV12-3/TRBV12-4 | .
CASSSSGHRLNTF | TGTGCCAGCAGTTCTAGTGGACACCGCTTAAACACCTTC | TRBJ1-2 | medium-sized | TRBV12-3/TRBV12-4 | .
CASSFGHTTNYGYTF | TGTGCCAGCAGTTTCGGACATACTACTAACTATGGCTACACCTTC | TRBJ1-2 | large | TRBV12-3/TRBV12-4 | .
CASSLRFYGYTF | TGTGCCAGCAGTTTACGTTTCTATGGCTACACCTTC | TRBJ1-2 | medium-sized | TRBV12-3/TRBV12-4 | .
CASSLRRYGYTF | TGTGCCAGCAGTTTGCGACGCTATGGCTACACCTTC | TRBJ1-2 | medium-sized | TRBV12-3/TRBV12-4 | .
CASSDRFGYTF | TGTGCCAGCAGCGACAGGTTCGGCTACACCTTC | TRBJ1-2 | medium-sized | TRBV12-3/TRBV12-4 | .
CASSPYTGLQGYGYTF | TGTGCCAGCAGTCCGTACACAGGTTTACAAGGCTATGGCTACACCTTC | TRBJ1-2 | many | TRBV12-3/TRBV12-4 | .
CASSPMRSSHGYTF | TGTGCCAGCAGTCCGATGCGATCCAGCCATGGCTACACCTTC | TRBJ1-2 | medium-sized | TRBV12-3/TRBV12-4 | .
CASSFGRSSWGYTF | TGTGCCAGCAGTTTTGGTAGATCCTCTTGGGGCTACACCTTC | TRBJ1-2 | medium-sized | TRBV12-3/TRBV12-4 | .
CASSFGRRPSNYGYTF | TGTGCCAGCAGTTTCGGCAGGCGACCTTCTAACTATGGCTACACCTTC | TRBJ1-2 | many | TRBV12-3/TRBV12-4 | .
CASSPRVIDGYTF | TGTGCCAGCAGCCCCAGGGTCATAGATGGCTACACCTTC | TRBJ1-2 | medium-sized | TRBV12-3/TRBV12-4 | .
CASSPLRNYGYTF | TGTGCCAGCAGTCCCCTAAGGAACTATGGCTACACCTTC | TRBJ1-2 | many | TRBV12-3/TRBV12-4 | .
CASSQTGHGYTF | TGTGCCAGCAGCCAAACAGGCCATGGCTACACCTTC | TRBJ1-2 | medium-sized | TRBV12-3/TRBV12-4 | .
CASSLYGRVYGYTF | TGTGCCAGCAGTTTATATGGAAGGGTCTATGGCTACACCTTC | TRBJ1-2 | large | TRBV12-3/TRBV12-4 | .
CASSQDRDYGYTF | TGTGCCAGCAGTCAGGACAGAGACTATGGCTACACCTTC | TRBJ1-2 | medium-sized | TRBV12-3/TRBV12-4 | .
CASSRAGSNYGYTF | TGTGCCAGCAGTCGCGCAGGGTCCAACTATGGCTACACCTTC | TRBJ1-2 | medium-sized | TRBV12-3/TRBV12-4 | .
CASSFTLGNYGYTF | TGTGCCAGCAGTTTCACCCTCGGGAACTATGGCTACACCTTC | TRBJ1-2 | medium-sized | TRBV12-3/TRBV12-4 | .
CASSDPGQGYGYTF | TGTGCCAGCAGCGATCCGGGACAGGGTTACGGCTACACCTTC | TRBJ1-2 | medium-sized | TRBV12-3/TRBV12-4 | TRBD1
CASSRTDARSHYGYTF | TGTGCCAGCAGTAGAACGGACGCAAGATCCCACTATGGCTACACCTTC | TRBJ1-2 | medium-sized | TRBV12-3/TRBV12-4 | .
CASSSDYRSYGYTF | TGTGCCAGCAGTTCGGATTACAGGTCCTATGGCTACACCTTC | TRBJ1-2 | many | TRBV12-3/TRBV12-4 | .
CASSQDGGPYGYTF | TGTGCCAGCAGTCAAGATGGAGGGCCCTATGGCTACACCTTC | TRBJ1-2 | many | TRBV12-3/TRBV12-4 | .
CASSRRGSNYGYTF | TGTGCCAGCAGCCGCAGGGGATCCAACTATGGCTACACCTTC | TRBJ1-2 | medium-sized | TRBV12-3/TRBV12-4 | .
CASRGGQVNYGYTF | TGTGCCAGCAGAGGAGGACAGGTGAACTATGGCTACACCTTC | TRBJ1-2 | many | TRBV12-3/TRBV12-4 | TRBD1
CASSLDRANYGYTF | TGTGCCAGCAGTTTGGACAGGGCTAACTATGGCTACACCTTC | TRBJ1-2 | many | TRBV12-3/TRBV12-4 | TRBD1
CASSPSGAYGYTF | TGTGCCAGCAGCCCGTCAGGGGCCTATGGCTACACCTTC | TRBJ1-2 | large | TRBV12-3/TRBV12-4 | .
CASSLRALVSYTF | TGTGCCAGCAGTCTACGGGCTCTCGTGAGCTACACCTTC | TRBJ1-2 | medium-sized | TRBV12-3/TRBV12-4 | .
CASSLDYREIYGYTF | TGTGCCAGCAGTTTAGATTACCGGGAAATCTATGGCTACACCTTC | TRBJ1-2 | large | TRBV12-3/TRBV12-4 | .